A selection of T cell receptor beta chains follows, all from one sample in a study of T cell responses to AZD1222 COVID-19 vaccine. The protocol was immunoSEQ multiplex PCR, while the TCRdb copy is restricted to in-frame clones and leaves out a portion. Of 150,000 to 200,000 clones in the sample, over 80% are singletons; the top ten hold less than 1.5%. Specimen: peripheral blood, collected on day 0 of AZD1222 vaccination. Every receptor here comes from an adult in good health. CDR3s include the opening cysteine and the closing phenylalanine or tryptophan. D genes are given only for firm matches. Size is stated for part of the rows, as once, few or many counts, or as a class when the clone is expanded.

D gene	clone size	V gene	J gene	CDR3 DNA	CDR3 protein
TRBD2	-	TRBV7-2	TRBJ2-3	TGTGCCAGCAGCTTAGTAGCGGGGGCCGGGGCAGATACGCAGTATTTT	CASSLVAGAGADTQYF
TRBD2	-	TRBV20-1	TRBJ2-1	TGCAGTGCTAGTTCGGGGGGACCCTCGGGTAATGAGCAGTTCTTC	CSASSGGPSGNEQFF
TRBD1	-	TRBV27	TRBJ1-2	TGTGCCAGCAGTTTACAGGGGGTCTATGGCTACACCTTC	CASSLQGVYGYTF
-	-	TRBV7-9	TRBJ1-6	TGTGCCAGCAGCTTAATCATGGCTAATTCACCCCTCCACTTT	CASSLIMANSPLHF
TRBD1	few	TRBV7-9	TRBJ1-3	TGTGCCAGCAGACAGGGGAAAAACACCATATATTTT	CASRQGKNTIYF
-	-	TRBV18	TRBJ1-1	TGTGCCAGCTCACCGGGACCGAACACTGAAGCTTTCTTT	CASSPGPNTEAFF
-	-	TRBV7-2	TRBJ1-1	TGTGCCAGCAGCCTAACCGACGGGGCTCGGACTGAAGCTTTCTTT	CASSLTDGARTEAFF
-	-	TRBV20-1	TRBJ1-2	TGCAGTGCCCAGGGCCCTCTTGGCTACACCTTC	CSAQGPLGYTF
-	-	TRBV28	TRBJ1-5	TGTGCCAGCAGTTTATCAGCGGGGTTTCAGCCCCAGCATTTT	CASSLSAGFQPQHF
TRBD1	-	TRBV3-1/TRBV3-2	TRBJ1-1	TGTGCCAGCAGCCAACAGGGGGCGGACACTGAAGCTTTCTTT	CASSQQGADTEAFF
-	-	TRBV5-4	TRBJ1-1	TGTGCCAGCTCGCTCTCCGGTGAAGCTTTCTTT	CASSLSGEAFF
TRBD1	-	TRBV5-1	TRBJ1-6	TGCGCCAGCAGCTTGGAGGACAGGAGGTCCTATAATTCACCCCTCCACTTT	CASSLEDRRSYNSPLHF
TRBD2	-	TRBV9	TRBJ2-1	TGTGCCAGCAGCGTAGTCGAGCGGGGGGGCTTTGAGCAGTTCTTC	CASSVVERGGFEQFF
-	-	TRBV9	TRBJ1-5	TGTGCCAGCAGCGTAGATGGGAGAGGGCATCAGCCCCAGCATTTT	CASSVDGRGHQPQHF
TRBD1	-	TRBV6-5	TRBJ1-6	TGTGCCAGCAGGGAGACAGGGGATTCACCCCTCCACTTT	CASRETGDSPLHF
-	-	TRBV10-3	TRBJ2-3	TGTGCCATCAGTGAGTCCTTGGGTTTTGGGACAGATACGCAGTATTTT	CAISESLGFGTDTQYF
TRBD2	-	TRBV2	TRBJ2-1	TGTGCCAGCATAGAAACTAGCGGGGGGGCGACTGAGCAGTTCTTC	CASIETSGGATEQFF
-	-	TRBV7-2	TRBJ2-2	TGTGCCAGCAGCCCCCGGACAATGAACACCGGGGAGCTGTTTTTT	CASSPRTMNTGELFF
TRBD2	-	TRBV11-2	TRBJ2-7	TGTGCCAGCAGCCGCATAGCTAGCGGGGGCAATAACTACGAGCAGTACTTC	CASSRIASGGNNYEQYF
-	-	TRBV28	TRBJ1-6	TGTGCCAGCAGATCGGCCTCACCCCTCCACTTT	CASRSASPLHF
-	-	TRBV6-5	TRBJ1-1	TGTGCCAGCACAGAGGCCCCGGTGAACACTGAAGCTTTCTTT	CASTEAPVNTEAFF
-	once	TRBV7-8	TRBJ1-2	TGTGCCAGCAGCTTAGTGGTATTTGGGGGCTACACCTTC	CASSLVVFGGYTF
-	-	TRBV4-1	TRBJ1-2	TGCGCCAGCAGCCAAGTTAGTTACGGCTACACCTTC	CASSQVSYGYTF
-	-	TRBV6-2/TRBV6-3	TRBJ2-5	TGTGCCAGCAGCCCAACAGGGAGCGAGACCCAGTACTTC	CASSPTGSETQYF
-	-	TRBV9	TRBJ2-3	TGTGCCAGCAGCGAGGGAGATACGCAGTATTTT	CASSEGDTQYF
-	few	TRBV4-3	TRBJ1-1	TGCGCCAGCAGCCAAGGGGCAGCGGGTGAAGCTTTCTTT	CASSQGAAGEAFF
TRBD2	-	TRBV9	TRBJ2-1	TGTGCCAGCAGCGGGACTAGTGGAGGTGAGCAGTTCTTC	CASSGTSGGEQFF
-	few	TRBV29-1	TRBJ2-1	TGCTCCGGATCACCCTACAATGAGCAGTTCTTC	CSGSPYNEQFF
TRBD1	-	TRBV6-5	TRBJ2-5	TGTGCCAGCATAAAACGACAGGGGGAGACCCAGTACTTC	CASIKRQGETQYF
TRBD2	-	TRBV28	TRBJ2-7	TGTGCCAGCGGACTAGCGGGGGTGGTAGACGAGCAGTACTTC	CASGLAGVVDEQYF
-	-	TRBV30	TRBJ1-2	TGTGCCTGGAGTCCCCGGGGGGGGGTTGGCTACACCTTC	CAWSPRGGVGYTF
TRBD1	-	TRBV18	TRBJ2-7	TGTGCCAGCTCACCATTCGGACAGGGCTCCTACGAGCAGTACTTC	CASSPFGQGSYEQYF
-	-	TRBV5-1	TRBJ2-7	TGCGCCAGCAGCTTGATAGGGACTGGAGGCTACGAGCAGTACTTC	CASSLIGTGGYEQYF
-	-	TRBV18	TRBJ2-7	TGTGCCAGCTCAATTGCTAGTCAATACGAGCAGTACTTC	CASSIASQYEQYF
-	once	TRBV19	TRBJ1-1	TGTGCCAGTAGCATTACGGACGGCACTGAAGCTTTCTTT	CASSITDGTEAFF
-	-	TRBV2	TRBJ1-2	TGTGCCAGCACCGACGGAGAGTATGGCTACACCTTC	CASTDGEYGYTF
-	once	TRBV6-5	TRBJ1-2	TGTGCCAGCAGTTCGGAGAACTATGGCTACACCTTC	CASSSENYGYTF
-	-	TRBV23-1	TRBJ1-1	TGCGCCAGCAGGGAATTGTGGGACATATGGTCGGTGAACACTGAAGCTTTCTTT	CASRELWDIWSVNTEAFF
-	-	TRBV5-1	TRBJ2-5	TGCGCCAGCAGCTTGGGTGGCTCGGAGACCCAGTACTTC	CASSLGGSETQYF
TRBD1	-	TRBV5-6	TRBJ1-3	TGTGCCAGCAGCTTGGAAGGGGGCAGGACTGGAAACACCATATATTTT	CASSLEGGRTGNTIYF
TRBD1	once	TRBV2	TRBJ1-6	TGTGCCAGCAGTGTCCGGCAGGGGGCCAATTCACCCCTCCACTTT	CASSVRQGANSPLHF
-	-	TRBV28	TRBJ1-2	TGTGCCAGCAGTTTTCCAGCGGGGGCTGAAAACTATGGCTACACCTTC	CASSFPAGAENYGYTF
-	-	TRBV2	TRBJ2-5	TGTGCCAGCGGACTCGCCTTGGCCTCGGAGACCCAGTACTTC	CASGLALASETQYF
-	-	TRBV6-5	TRBJ1-1	TGTGCCAGCATTAAGACGGTGAACACTGAAGCTTTCTTT	CASIKTVNTEAFF
-	-	TRBV6-5	TRBJ2-7	TGTGCCAGCAGTTCCACAGAGCGGGAGCAGTACTTC	CASSSTEREQYF
TRBD1	once	TRBV18	TRBJ1-1	TGTGCCAGCTCACCCCAACGAGGACAGGGGGGTGGGAACACTGAAGCTTTCTTT	CASSPQRGQGGGNTEAFF
-	-	TRBV6-4	TRBJ1-5	TGTGCCAGCAGTGAGAGGAACAGGGATATTAATCAGCCCCAGCATTTT	CASSERNRDINQPQHF
-	-	TRBV11-2	TRBJ2-3	TGTGCCAGCAGCGTAGGAACGGCGGATACGCAGTATTTT	CASSVGTADTQYF
-	-	TRBV6-5	TRBJ1-2	TGTGCCAGCAGGGGGGGGACCGGCTACACCTTC	CASRGGTGYTF
-	once	TRBV12-3/TRBV12-4	TRBJ1-2	TGTGCCAGCAGTCCGGGACGGAACTATGGCTACACCTTC	CASSPGRNYGYTF
-	-	TRBV12-3/TRBV12-4	TRBJ1-2	TGTGCCAGCAGTTACCCCTTTTATGGCTACACCTTC	CASSYPFYGYTF
-	-	TRBV5-5	TRBJ1-4	TGTGCCAGCAGCCGGGAGGTATCAACTAATGAAAAACTGTTTTTT	CASSREVSTNEKLFF
-	-	TRBV7-9	TRBJ1-1	TGTGCCAGCAGCTCGCGGGGTGGACCCACTGAAGCTTTCTTT	CASSSRGGPTEAFF
TRBD2	-	TRBV29-1	TRBJ2-3	TGCAGCGTTGAAGACGCTAGCGGGGGTGATACGCAGTATTTT	CSVEDASGGDTQYF
TRBD1	-	TRBV3-1/TRBV3-2	TRBJ1-5	TGTGCCAGCAGCTCACAGGGGGCGGGCAATCAGCCCCAGCATTTT	CASSSQGAGNQPQHF